This T cell receptor (beta chain) was recorded in a study of T cells in women clearing cervical HPV infection. Study-wide context: For cases, blood was sampled a median roughly 150 days after lesion detection, interquartile range about 90 to 210 days.

Study-wide results and limits: Repertoire richness, not evenness, was significantly elevated in CIN3+ cases versus controls. Each sample's T-cell count was unknown, possibly confounding richness. Timing of associations relative to infection is unclear; T-cell subsets were not isolated.

Germline CDR1 SGHRS, CDR2 YFSETQ. CDR3 length equals 14 residues. Method: immunoSEQ multiplex PCR; TCRdb's copy keeps in-frame clones and lacks some. Recorded for this sample: under 50,000 clones. In the case of this clone: The target antigen is unknown. The read finishes 3 residues shy of the CDR3 end, and the germline J gene is used to complete it.

Sequencing input: blood buffy coat. This sequence was found in a woman aged 18-69 years with a cervical HPV16 infection that either progressed to CIN3+ or cleared (not recorded which). V usage is TRBV5-1 and J usage is TRBJ2-2; TRBD1 is a possible D gene (5 bases). The CDR3 sequence: CASRDSLWANVLFF. The sequenced part of the CDR3 DNA is TGCGCCAGCAGAGACAGCCTCTGGGCCAACGTG.